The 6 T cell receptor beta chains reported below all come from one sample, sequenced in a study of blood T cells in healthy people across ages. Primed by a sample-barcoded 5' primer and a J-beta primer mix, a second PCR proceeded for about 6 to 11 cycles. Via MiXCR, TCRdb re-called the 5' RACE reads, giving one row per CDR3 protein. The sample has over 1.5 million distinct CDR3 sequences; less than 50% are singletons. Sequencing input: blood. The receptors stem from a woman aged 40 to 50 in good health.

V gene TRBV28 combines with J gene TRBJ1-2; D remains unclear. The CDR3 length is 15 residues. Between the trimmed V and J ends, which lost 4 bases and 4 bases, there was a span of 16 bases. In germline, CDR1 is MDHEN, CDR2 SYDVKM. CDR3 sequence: CASSSYGEATYGYTF. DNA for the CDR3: TGTGCCAGCAGTTCCTATGGGGAAGCCACCTATGGCTACACCTTC.

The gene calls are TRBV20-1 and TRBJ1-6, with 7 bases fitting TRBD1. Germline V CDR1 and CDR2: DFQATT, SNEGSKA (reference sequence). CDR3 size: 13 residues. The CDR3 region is CSISNRGNSPLHF. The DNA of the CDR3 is TGCAGCATAAGCAACAGGGGTAATTCACCCCTCCACTTT.

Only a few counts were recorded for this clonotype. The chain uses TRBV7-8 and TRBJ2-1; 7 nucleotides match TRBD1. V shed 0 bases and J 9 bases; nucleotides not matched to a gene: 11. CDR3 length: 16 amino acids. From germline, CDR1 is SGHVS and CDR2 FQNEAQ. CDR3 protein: CASSLARTGTNGEQFF. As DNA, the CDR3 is TGTGCCAGCAGCTTAGCGAGGACAGGTACGAACGGTGAGCAGTTCTTC.

CDR3: CATSDTSRGSYNEQYF. For the CDR3, the DNA is TGTGCCACCAGTGATACATCTAGGGGGTCCTACAATGAGCAGTACTTC. J is TRBJ2-1 and V is TRBV24-1; weak D call: TRBD1 (6 bases). The DNA end favors TRBJ2-7, so the J call may be wrong. CDR3 size: 16 residues. Germline values: CDR1 KGHDR, CDR2 SFDVKD.

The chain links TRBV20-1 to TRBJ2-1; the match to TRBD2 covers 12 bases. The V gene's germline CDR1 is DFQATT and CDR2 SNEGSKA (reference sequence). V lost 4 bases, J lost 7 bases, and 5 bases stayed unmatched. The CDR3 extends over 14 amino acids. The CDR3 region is CSAMLAGGLNEQFF. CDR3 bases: TGCAGTGCTATGCTAGCGGGGGGGTTGAATGAGCAGTTCTTC.

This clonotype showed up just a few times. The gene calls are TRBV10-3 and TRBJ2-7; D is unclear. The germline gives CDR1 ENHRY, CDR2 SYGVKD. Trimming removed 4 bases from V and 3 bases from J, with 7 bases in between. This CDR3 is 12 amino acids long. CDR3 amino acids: CAISVESYEQYF. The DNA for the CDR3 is TGTGCCATCAGTGTAGAGAGCTACGAGCAGTACTTC.